The source of this TCR beta chain is a study of T cells in Graves' hyperthyroidism and ophthalmopathy. Worth noting for this clonotype: What it recognizes is unknown.

Patients were excluded for uncontrolled infection, other autoimmune disease, pregnancy or lactation. This sample holds PBMCs from roughly 10 ml fresh peripheral blood. Study-level findings and limits: Among thyroid clonotypes expanded above 0.001, most also appeared in blood.

RNA transcripts were the template for amplifying TCR beta CDR3 regions. The primer set for the first-round RT-PCR of the TCR CDR3 was HTBI. TCRdb re-analysed the multiplex PCR reads in MiXCR, keeping a single row per CDR3 protein. Found here are 150,000 or so distinct CDR3 sequences, approximately 20% of them singletons; the top ten hold 65% to 80%. Sequenced: blood. The TCR sequence derives from a woman aged 45-60 years with Graves' hyperthyroidism that later progressed to Graves' ophthalmopathy.

CDR3: CASSPNYRNTGELFF. In DNA, the CDR3 is TGTGCCAGCAGTCCAAACTACAGAAACACCGGGGAGCTGTTTTTT. The genes are TRBV12-3 or TRBV12-4 and TRBJ2-2; no clear D gene. This CDR3 comprises 15 residues. The V and J ends lost 5 bases and 2 bases respectively, with 12 bases between them.